The sequence of this T cell receptor (beta chain) was determined in a study of chemoradiotherapy in HPV16-positive cancers. Study in general: Candidate HPV-specific clones and shared TCR motifs came from two HPV16-positive patients. Study-wide results and caveats: Candidate HPV-specific clones and E7-related TCR motifs grew in tumor during treatment. Only a couple of HPV16-positive patients supplied the functional HPV-specificity definition.

Profiling relied on immunoSEQ multiplex PCR, and the TCRdb table lists in-frame clones only, not all of them. The sample lists a few thousand clones; 75% to 95% were seen once. Over chemoradiotherapy, repertoires were sampled more than once. As concerns this clone: Its antigen is undetermined.

The V gene end was trimmed by 6 bases and the J gene end by 6 bases; junction bases not matched to a gene: 15. CDR1 SQVTM and CDR2 ANQGSEA come from the germline V gene. This CDR3 is 15 amino acids long. The J gene is TRBJ1-2, the V gene TRBV29-1; 8 bases are a match to TRBD1. This receptor was identified in a human donor with HPV-associated anogenital cancer. This specimen consisted of tumor tissue, obtained from a patient who underwent chemoradiotherapy. CDR3 DNA sequence: TGCAGCGTCGAGAGACCCCGGACAGGGCCAGATGGCTACACCTTC. Translating it yields CSVERPRTGPDGYTF. Together with reference TRBV29-1 and TRBJ1-2, the CDR3 gives the full variable domain: SAVISQKPSRDICQRGTSLTIQCQVDSQVTMMFWYRQQPGQSLTLIATANQGSEATYESGFVIDKFPISRPNLTFSTLTVSNMSPEDSSIYLCSVERPRTGPDGYTFGSGTRLTVV.